This T cell receptor (beta chain) originates from a study of cytomegalovirus exposure and HLA in healthy donors. Germline loops: CDR1 MNHEY, CDR2 SVGAGI. The CDR3 length is 15 residues. Trimming removed 10 bases at V and 7 bases at J, with 25 bases between. Primers: 60 Vbeta forward and 13 Jbeta reverse. Sequencing used immunoSEQ multiplex PCR; TCRdb keeps in-frame clones, though not all of them. The sample lists about 160,000 clones; over 75% were seen once. Sequenced material: PBMCs. This TCR was recovered from a woman in her 30s in good health and CMV-seronegative. This chain connects TRBV6-5 to TRBJ1-2; no reliable D call. The CDR3: CATKLDGLSQLGYTF. CDR3 nucleotide sequence: TGTGCCACCAAACTCGATGGGCTTTCCCAACTTGGCTACACCTTC.